Detailed here is one T cell receptor beta chain. Its cognate antigen has yet to be identified. No base-level quality is on record; no much larger clone is a single base apart. Sample time point, as interpreted from the label and publication: baseline before first vaccination. The treatment or condition tag for this specimen amounts to: meningococcal conjugate vaccine given as trial control. Vaccinee samples came from UK trials COV001 and COV002, including a single-blind randomized controlled phase 2/3 trial of AZD1222 (ChAdOx1 nCoV-19) in healthy adults. For TCRbeta chain sequencing, PBMC samples from trial participants were taken at day 0 and at day 28 after the second dose. The CDR3 regions of human TCRbeta chains were analyzed by immunosequencing. The authors' analysis ran thus. Repertoire TCRs were matched against a reference library of SARS-CoV-2-specific TCRs generated with the MIRA antigen-specificity platform. Breadth was defined as the fraction of unique TCRs that were SARS-CoV-2-associated, and depth was defined as the fraction of total T cells that were SARS-CoV-2-associated. Using the MIRA data, each spike-specific TCR was mapped to the spike region that the TCR reacts to and placed in a CD4 or CD8 class. Log10-transformed breadth and depth values were compared by one-way ANOVA with Sidak's multiple comparisons tests. TCRdb limited this immuneACCESS table to in-frame rearrangements with V and J called. A share of clones is missing; checked studies link under half to unresolved V genes, and the rest is unexplained. V, J and clone size were drawn from that table, and D and trimming were deduced from the DNA. The sample contains 120,000 to 150,000 clones, roughly four fifths of them found a single time. Around 4.1% of the sample is taken by the ten largest.

This sample is drawn from a study of T cell responses to AZD1222 COVID-19 vaccine (dated by TCRdb to 2020 to 2023). The study in broad terms: TCR sequencing was performed for about 250 trial participants, of whom 200 to 220 were given two doses of AZD1222 and around 25 were given two doses of MenACWY control vaccine. Trial participants were enrolled by age into subgroups of 18-55, 56-69 and 70-plus years, and roughly 160, 29 and 62 TCR-sequenced participants, respectively, were included in these subgroups. The investigation overall reported the following: Conclusions about previously exposed vaccinees are limited because only a handful of AZD1222 recipients were SARS-CoV-2 seropositive at baseline. Participants were mostly white British, with more females than males. The authors suggested clonal diversity may have been underestimated. In the small 56-69-year group, the increase in depth fell short of significance, most likely because of low power. Nearly half of unique spike-specific TCRs reportedly recognized epitopes outside regions mutated in the B.1.351 and B.1.1.7 variants. A significant rise in spike-specific TCR breadth and depth was observed after two AZD1222 doses relative to day 0 and relative to MenACWY recipients. No day 14 peak-response samples were available, so repertoires were characterized only after the peak T cell response. CD4 TCRs associated with the vaccine covered the entire spike protein, and the dominant responses were in regions 160-218 and 743-854.

CDR3 length: 17 amino acids, cysteine to phenylalanine. The CDR3 DNA has 51 bases and is translated from base 1. The rearrangement combines TRBV12-2 with TRBJ2-1; the DNA was not used to check the table's D call, TRBD1. TRBV12-2 constitutes a pseudogene. The TCR originated in an adult in good health. Here the sequenced sample was peripheral blood, taken on day 0 of MenACWY control vaccination. Read as DNA, the sequence is TGTGCAAGTCGCTTACTAGGGGTAGGACAGGGCTACAATGAGCAGTTCTTC. Its translation reads: CASRLLGVGQGYNEQFF.